What follows is one T cell receptor (beta chain) and its context. Its antigen is not known. Caucasian adults living in Nashville, Tennessee, provided all samples. The data were taken from a study of shared clonotypes between healthy human individuals. Data came from immunoSEQ multiplex PCR; TCRdb stores just in-frame clones and leaves some out. The sample has about 2.3 million clones; approximately 95% are singletons. Regarding the study as a whole: Generally, estimated richness proved larger in naive subsets than it did in memory subsets.

The sequenced sample consisted of naive CD4+ T cells from PBMCs. The subset was: CD45RA+ positively selected. This receptor was identified in a man aged 18 to 30 in good health. Some clones in this sample may be carry-over from other donors' samples.

The CDR3 DNA is TGCGCCAGCAGGAGGACTAGCGGGAGCACTTGGGAGCAGTTCTTC. Translation gives CASRRTSGSTWEQFF. V usage is TRBV10-2 and J usage is TRBJ2-1; 13 nucleotides agree with TRBD2. CDR3 size: 15 residues. Germline CDR1 WSHSY, CDR2 SAAADI. V was clipped by 6 bases and J by 10 bases; unmatched bases: 9.